This T cell receptor beta chain was obtained from a study of metastatic and nonmetastatic thyroid tumors. Prior to thyroid surgery, none of the patients had received any treatment. With MiXCR, TCRdb reprocessed the PCR reads. Of roughly 20,000 clones in the sample, around two fifths were seen once. Trimming removed 2 bases from V and 1 base from J, with 5 bases in between. Germline CDR1 and CDR2: LGHNT and FRNRAP. This CDR3 has 13 residues. This clonotype originated in a female donor with papillary thyroid cancer or a benign thyroid nodule (not recorded which). Some clones in this sample may be carry-over from other donors' samples. The J gene is TRBJ1-1, the V gene TRBV12-5, with D unclear. The sample comprised tumor tissue. CDR3 protein: CASGLFRNTEAFF. The CDR3, as DNA: TGTGCTAGTGGTTTGTTCCGGAACACTGAAGCTTTCTTT.